A selection of T cell receptor beta chains follows, all from one sample in a study of beta chain features in type 1 diabetes. Produced via immunoSEQ multiplex PCR; TCRdb's table is partial and in-frame only. Of about 160,000 clones listed, approximately 7.9% are singletons. Material for sequencing was central memory CD4+ T cells from blood. The receptors were gathered from a man younger than 35 with type 1 diabetes. Both conserved end residues are part of each CDR3. D genes are given only for firm matches. Size is stated for part of the rows, as once, few or many counts, or as a class when the clone is expanded.

abundance | j_gene | v_gene | d_gene | CDR3aa | CDR3nt
few | TRBJ1-5 | TRBV27 | NA | CASSTDRSNQPQHF | TGTGCCAGCAGCACGGACAGATCCAATCAGCCCCAGCATTTT
many | TRBJ2-3 | TRBV11-2 | TRBD2 | CASSLVSGSWGGDTQYF | TGTGCCAGCAGCTTAGTTTCGGGGTCGTGGGGGGGGGATACGCAGTATTTT
many | TRBJ1-1 | TRBV4-3 | NA | CASSQDPVNTEAFF | TGCGCCAGCAGCCAAGATCCCGTGAACACTGAAGCTTTCTTT
few | TRBJ2-7 | TRBV28 | TRBD1 | CASRSETGGSYEQYF | TGTGCCAGCAGGTCGGAGACAGGGGGCTCCTACGAGCAGTACTTC
many | TRBJ2-7 | TRBV6-5 | NA | CASSYSSPSTGYEQYF | TGTGCCAGCAGTTACTCATCCCCCTCGACAGGCTACGAGCAGTACTTC
NA | TRBJ2-5 | TRBV28 | TRBD1 | CASREDRGQETQYF | TGTGCCAGCAGGGAAGACAGGGGCCAAGAGACCCAGTACTTC
few | TRBJ2-1 | TRBV13 | NA | CASSLNSNEQFF | TGTGCCAGCAGCTTAAATAGCAATGAGCAGTTCTTC
NA | TRBJ2-7 | TRBV28 | TRBD2 | CASSPPGLAGTYEQYF | TGTGCCAGCAGTCCTCCCGGACTAGCGGGAACCTACGAGCAGTACTTC
few | TRBJ2-5 | TRBV5-1 | TRBD1 | CASSLVGQGTAETQYF | TGCGCCAGCAGCTTGGTGGGACAGGGAACAGCCGAGACCCAGTACTTC
NA | TRBJ1-4 | TRBV4-1 | NA | CASSQGRYGSLPLGEKLFF | TGCGCCAGCAGCCAAGGAAGATATGGGAGTTTGCCTCTGGGGGAAAAACTGTTTTTT
few | TRBJ2-3 | TRBV5-1 | TRBD1 | CASSPGQGAGDTQYF | TGCGCCAGCAGCCCTGGACAGGGGGCAGGGGATACGCAGTATTTT
many | TRBJ2-7 | TRBV7-2 | TRBD2 | CASGSGGASWEQYF | TGTGCCAGCGGTAGCGGGGGGGCCTCTTGGGAGCAGTACTTC
NA | TRBJ2-5 | TRBV18 | NA | CASSLGRNQETQYF | TGTGCCAGCTCACTGGGCAGGAACCAAGAGACCCAGTACTTC
NA | TRBJ2-7 | TRBV5-1 | NA | CASSLESEAVEQYF | TGCGCCAGCAGCTTGGAGAGTGAAGCCGTGGAGCAGTACTTC
few | TRBJ2-5 | TRBV6-5 | NA | CASSRVGRETQYF | TGTGCCAGCAGTCGGGTGGGTCGAGAGACCCAGTACTTC
few | TRBJ2-1 | TRBV7-2 | NA | CASSLSGGALNNEQFF | TGTGCCAGCAGCTTATCAGGAGGCGCTCTTAACAATGAGCAGTTCTTC
NA | TRBJ2-5 | TRBV29-1 | NA | CSVARGSQETQYF | TGCAGCGTCGCCAGGGGATCACAAGAGACCCAGTACTTC
many | TRBJ2-3 | TRBV10-3 | NA | CAISGDTGTDTQYF | TGTGCCATCAGTGGGGACACAGGCACAGATACGCAGTATTTT
few | TRBJ2-1 | TRBV19 | NA | CASSPSGAVVHLEQFF | TGTGCCAGTAGTCCAAGTGGGGCTGTAGTACATCTTGAGCAGTTCTTC
NA | TRBJ1-4 | TRBV9 | TRBD1 | CASSVDPHSGTGDVKLFF | TGTGCCAGCAGCGTAGACCCCCACTCCGGGACAGGGGATGTAAAACTGTTTTTT
NA | TRBJ2-5 | TRBV4-3 | NA | CASSQDLQKETQYF | TGCGCCAGCAGCCAAGATTTACAGAAAGAGACCCAGTACTTC
once | TRBJ2-3 | TRBV7-2 | NA | CASSLATPSTDTQYF | TGTGCCAGCAGCTTAGCGACTCCTAGCACAGATACGCAGTATTTT
few | TRBJ1-1 | TRBV5-1 | TRBD1 | CASSLGTGVNTEAFF | TGCGCCAGCAGCCTGGGGACAGGGGTGAACACTGAAGCTTTCTTT
few | TRBJ2-7 | TRBV30 | TRBD1 | CAARDSAAYEQYF | TGTGCCGCCCGGGACAGCGCTGCCTACGAGCAGTACTTC
NA | TRBJ1-5 | TRBV5-1 | TRBD1 | CASSSGPQGAQHF | TGCGCCAGCAGCTCGGGACCCCAGGGGGCCCAGCATTTT
few | TRBJ1-4 | TRBV5-1 | TRBD1 | CASSFTPQGAREKLFF | TGCGCCAGCAGCTTCACCCCACAGGGGGCAAGGGAAAAACTGTTTTTT
few | TRBJ1-2 | TRBV9 | NA | CASSVGHAFYGYTF | TGTGCCAGCAGCGTAGGACACGCCTTCTATGGCTACACCTTC
NA | TRBJ2-5 | TRBV13 | TRBD1 | CASSRQGSSQTQYF | TGTGCCAGCAGCCGACAGGGCTCCTCGCAGACCCAGTACTTC
few | TRBJ2-1 | TRBV5-4 | NA | CASSNPGWWNEQFF | TGTGCCAGCAGCAACCCGGGATGGTGGAATGAGCAGTTCTTC
NA | TRBJ1-5 | TRBV25-1 | NA | CATSPRGGEHQPQHF | TGTGCCACTTCGCCCCGGGGAGGGGAGCATCAGCCCCAGCATTTT
few | TRBJ2-1 | TRBV11-2 | NA | CASSLDRWGSYNEQFF | TGTGCCAGCAGCTTAGATAGGTGGGGCAGTTACAATGAGCAGTTCTTC
few | TRBJ2-1 | TRBV5-1 | TRBD1 | CASSLEGEQGVDEQFF | TGCGCCAGCAGCTTGGAGGGTGAGCAGGGGGTGGATGAGCAGTTCTTC
few | TRBJ1-5 | TRBV14 | NA | CASSHGLNQPQHF | TGTGCCAGCAGCCACGGACTCAATCAGCCCCAGCATTTT
NA | TRBJ1-2 | TRBV5-1 | TRBD1 | CASSLSGTGPIGYTF | TGCGCCAGCAGCTTATCCGGGACAGGGCCTATTGGCTACACCTTC
NA | TRBJ2-3 | TRBV7-7 | NA | CASSLAPGKTDTQYF | TGTGCCAGCAGCTTAGCGCCGGGGAAGACAGATACGCAGTATTTT
few | TRBJ2-1 | TRBV5-1 | TRBD2 | CASRQTSGSSYNEQFF | TGCGCCAGCAGACAGACTAGCGGGAGCTCCTACAATGAGCAGTTCTTC
many | TRBJ2-3 | TRBV7-2 | NA | CASSVSGSTDTQYF | TGTGCCAGCAGCGTAAGCGGGAGCACAGATACGCAGTATTTT
few | TRBJ2-5 | TRBV5-1 | TRBD1 | CASSLRGQGAVETQYF | TGCGCCAGCAGCTTGCGAGGTCAGGGGGCGGTGGAGACCCAGTACTTC
NA | TRBJ2-4 | TRBV18 | TRBD1 | CASSDRVAAKNIQYF | TGTGCCAGCTCAGACAGGGTGGCGGCCAAAAACATTCAGTACTTC
NA | TRBJ2-6 | TRBV19 | NA | CASSRAGRANVLTF | TGTGCCAGTAGTCGAGCAGGGCGGGCCAACGTCCTGACTTTC
many | TRBJ2-5 | TRBV5-1 | TRBD1 | CASSRTGTERETQYF | TGCGCCAGCAGCCGAACCGGGACAGAAAGGGAGACCCAGTACTTC
many | TRBJ2-7 | TRBV28 | NA | CASSLQYTTGEQYF | TGTGCCAGCAGTTTACAATACACGACAGGCGAGCAGTACTTC
NA | TRBJ2-7 | TRBV4-2 | TRBD1 | CASSQDTGTGGTYEQYF | TGTGCCAGCAGCCAGGACACCGGGACAGGGGGTACCTACGAGCAGTACTTC
NA | TRBJ2-1 | TRBV2 | NA | CASSFRQVYNEQFF | TGTGCCAGCAGTTTCCGACAGGTATACAATGAGCAGTTCTTC
few | TRBJ2-5 | TRBV25-1 | NA | CASSGQGFWSQETQYF | TGTGCCAGCAGTGGGCAGGGTTTCTGGTCACAAGAGACCCAGTACTTC
NA | TRBJ1-1 | TRBV5-1 | TRBD1 | CASSEGQGNTEAFF | TGCGCCAGCAGCGAAGGACAGGGAAACACTGAAGCTTTCTTT
few | TRBJ1-3 | TRBV18 | TRBD1 | CASSRTGQGANTIYF | TGTGCCAGCTCCCGTACGGGACAGGGGGCGAACACCATATATTTT
few | TRBJ2-5 | TRBV28 | TRBD1 | CASSAPGQRETQYF | TGTGCCAGCAGTGCGCCGGGACAGAGAGAGACCCAGTACTTC
few | TRBJ2-2 | TRBV2 | NA | CASTESQGIGELFF | TGTGCCAGCACTGAGTCACAGGGAATCGGGGAGCTGTTTTTT
NA | TRBJ2-7 | TRBV20-1 | NA | CSASRGYEQYF | TGCAGTGCTAGCAGGGGCTACGAGCAGTACTTC
NA | TRBJ2-1 | TRBV7-2 | TRBD2 | CASSPTSGGAGEQFF | TGTGCCAGCAGCCCAACTAGCGGGGGGGCCGGTGAGCAGTTCTTC
NA | TRBJ1-1 | TRBV4-1 | NA | CASSQDKPGWRNTEAFF | TGCGCCAGCAGCCAAGATAAGCCAGGGTGGAGGAACACTGAAGCTTTCTTT
NA | TRBJ2-1 | TRBV13 | TRBD1 | CASSRTGGSYNEQFF | TGTGCCAGCAGCCGCACAGGGGGATCCTACAATGAGCAGTTCTTC
NA | TRBJ2-1 | TRBV7-2 | TRBD2 | CASSPTSGGYNEQFF | TGTGCCAGCAGCCCTACTAGCGGGGGTTACAATGAGCAGTTCTTC